This note documents a single T cell receptor (beta chain) sequence. Original data processing: Estimation of nucleated cell counts was performed using reference gene primer amplification. Sequencing used immunoSEQ multiplex PCR; TCRdb keeps in-frame clones, though not all of them. The DNA was the basis for D and trimming; V, J and clone size are from that table. The table lists over 200,000 clones, 88% of them singletons, with 0.65% to 0.8% in the top ten. These data originate in a study of blood T cell repertoires in COVID-19. V was cut by 4 bases and J by 4 bases, with 13 bases left in between. This CDR3 region has 13 residues. Germline lookup yields CDR1 SQVTM and CDR2 ANQGSEA.

The specimen was peripheral blood. The chain combines TRBV29-1 with TRBJ1-2; TRBD1 is a possible D gene (6 bases). This TCR came from a human donor in a cohort sampled during active COVID-19. CDR3 in DNA: TGCAGCGTTGCAGCAACAGGGCCCTATGGCTACACCTTC. Its protein product is CSVAATGPYGYTF.